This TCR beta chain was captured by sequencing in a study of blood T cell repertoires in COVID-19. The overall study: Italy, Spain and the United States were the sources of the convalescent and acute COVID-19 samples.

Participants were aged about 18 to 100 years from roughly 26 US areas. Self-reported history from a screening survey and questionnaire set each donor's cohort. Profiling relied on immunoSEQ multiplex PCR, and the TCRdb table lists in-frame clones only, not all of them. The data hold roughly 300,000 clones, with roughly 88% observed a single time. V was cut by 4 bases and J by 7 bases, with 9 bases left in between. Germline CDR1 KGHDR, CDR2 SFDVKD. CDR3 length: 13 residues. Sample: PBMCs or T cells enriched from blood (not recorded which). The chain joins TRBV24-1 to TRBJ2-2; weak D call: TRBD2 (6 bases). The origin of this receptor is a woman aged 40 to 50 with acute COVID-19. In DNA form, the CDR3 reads TGTGCCACCAGTGACACGGGACTCGGGGAGCTGTTTTTT. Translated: CATSDTGLGELFF.